This T cell receptor beta chain was sequenced in a study of response to subunit inactivated influenza vaccine. Study conclusions and caveats: After each seasonal influenza vaccination, few new T cells are recruited, the authors suggested.

This clonotype was seen more than once but under ten times. Its antigen is currently unknown. TCRdb used MiXCR to reprocess the RT-PCR reads, holding one entry per CDR3 protein. In the table there are about 800,000 distinct CDR3 sequences, 21% of which are singletons. Trimming removed 6 bases from V and 5 bases from J; junction bases left unmatched: 6. CDR3 length: 15 amino acids. Germline V CDR1 and CDR2: MNHEY, SVGEGT. This receptor was identified in a man aged 50-59 years who received an inactivated influenza vaccine. The chain links TRBV6-2 or TRBV6-3 to TRBJ2-3; TRBD2 matches 12 bases. Material: PBMCs from blood, obtained 5 days after vaccination. The chain's CDR3 is CASRFGLAGLDTQYF. The CDR3 DNA is TGTGCCAGCAGATTCGGACTAGCGGGGTTAGATACGCAGTATTTT.